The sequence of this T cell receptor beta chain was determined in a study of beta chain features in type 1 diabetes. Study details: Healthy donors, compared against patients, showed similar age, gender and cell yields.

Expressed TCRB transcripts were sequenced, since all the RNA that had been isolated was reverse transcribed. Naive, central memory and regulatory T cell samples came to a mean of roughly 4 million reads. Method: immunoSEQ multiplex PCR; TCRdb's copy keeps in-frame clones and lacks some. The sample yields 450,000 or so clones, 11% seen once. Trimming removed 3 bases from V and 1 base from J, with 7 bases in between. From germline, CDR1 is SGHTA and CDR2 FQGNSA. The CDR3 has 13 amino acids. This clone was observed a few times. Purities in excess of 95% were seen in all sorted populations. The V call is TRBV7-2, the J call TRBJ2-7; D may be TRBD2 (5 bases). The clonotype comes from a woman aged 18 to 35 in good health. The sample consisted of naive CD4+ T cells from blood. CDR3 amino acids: CASSFGISYEQYV. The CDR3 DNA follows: TGTGCCAGCAGCTTCGGGATTTCCTACGAGCAGTACGTC.